These T cell receptor beta chains were read from a single sample in a study of blood T cell repertoires in COVID-19. Produced via immunoSEQ multiplex PCR; TCRdb's table is partial and in-frame only. Among 120,000 or so clones, about four fifths were seen once, and the ten largest hold 12%. Sequenced sample: peripheral blood. Receptors were obtained from a man between 60 and 75 years old with acute or convalescent COVID-19. Both conserved end residues are part of each CDR3.

>TRBV5-1
CASSLGQWGDSGYTF
>TRBV24-1
CATSASGRAEKETQYF
>TRBV4-1
CASSTLRTAGSGEQYF
>TRBV4-2
CASSHITSGAYNEQFF
>TRBV24-1
CATSDSRQAQGGYTF
>TRBV2
CASSARGNEQYF
>TRBV7-2
CASSLGPDRGIYEQYF
>TRBV24-1
CATSDSSTGAGANVLTF
>TRBV15
CATEKAQGRTEAFF
>TRBV5-1
CASSLIGQGLAEAFF
>TRBV19
CASSFDSGTGVSYEQYF
>TRBV28
CASSLSGSSHEQYF
>TRBV4-1
CASSQVTGPPRETQYF
>TRBV6-6
CASTQGTPSYNEQFF
>TRBV18
CASSRWTGGGTEAFF
>TRBV28
CASSSQGAGTEAFF
>TRBV7-7
CASSLGLAGETQYF
>TRBV7-8
CASSLGASGRVNEQFF
>TRBV30
CAWSAGTGIDTIYF
>TRBV2
CASIPSGLQETQYF
>TRBV28
CASSSGTGGSPLHF
>TRBV7-9
CASSLASGIYEQYF
>TRBV2
CASRPGLSGEETQYF
>TRBV27
CASSDSGGTSNEQYF
>TRBV6-5
CASLPRQGSYNEQFF
>TRBV5-6
CASSTGFGTEAFF
>TRBV18
CASSLTPGQGAHEQFF
>TRBV14
CASSQPGNGANVLTF
>TRBV29-1
CSVADRPYEQYF
>TRBV10-3
CAISDRSLTQYF
>TRBV24-1
CATSFTDTQYF
>TRBV7-2
CASSTRGTSVTSTDTQYF
>TRBV30
CAWSSRQVVGYTF
>TRBV2
CASSEASGSHNEQFF
>TRBV2
CASSVVDGAIHGYTF
>TRBV20-1
CSARGGDEQFF
>TRBV3-1/TRBV3-2
CASSQLSEEQYF
>TRBV6-5
CASTAGVPPEAFF
>TRBV2
CASSDTAVMGAIAFF
>TRBV18
CASSQRTTGTDEKLFF
>TRBV6-6
CASSRLGDRAYEQYF
>TRBV4-1
CASSQMTGRSYGYTF
>TRBV6-5
CASTPGTSSYEQYF
>TRBV3-1/TRBV3-2
CASSQDGRSPLHF
>TRBV27
CASSLGTGATEAFF
>TRBV5-1
CASSRTGGAGANVLTF
>TRBV19
CASSPRERPSGEQYF
>TRBV19
CASSIRDTNQPQHF
>TRBV3-1/TRBV3-2
CASSPGTSGRTDTQYF
>TRBV27
CASSSGQGRVAKLFF
>TRBV7-9
CASSPPVRVGGYTF
>TRBV9
CASSARLAGGTGELFF
>TRBV29-1
CSVDGQGTDTQYF
>TRBV7-8
CASSLVTTNYGYTF